This T cell receptor beta chain was documented in a study of blood T cell repertoires in COVID-19. Study at large: Samples came from the United States, Italy and Spain, spanning acute and convalescent COVID-19. In each case, the material was cDNA or gDNA derived from T cells, B-cell-depleted T cells, or PBMCs.

Authors' data handling: Amplification of reference gene primers provided the estimated nucleated cell counts. Libraries were prepared by immunoSEQ multiplex PCR; TCRdb keeps only in-frame clonotypes and omits some of them. The DNA was the basis for D and trimming; V, J and clone size are from that table. This table holds about 300,000 clones, approximately 85% found once. The source is a woman in her forties or fifties with acute or convalescent COVID-19. The sequencing input was peripheral blood.

The CDR3 is CATSSFTGLSSGNTIYF. The CDR3 DNA reads TGTGCCACCAGCAGTTTTACAGGCTTAAGCTCTGGAAACACCATATATTTT. V usage is TRBV15 and J usage is TRBJ1-3; D may be TRBD1 (5 bases). Germline V CDR1 and CDR2: LNHNV, YYDKDF (reference sequence). CDR3 length equals 17 residues. Trimming removed 3 bases at V and 0 bases at J, with 15 bases between. Filled out from reference TRBV15 and TRBJ1-3, the complete variable domain reads DAMVIQNPRYQVTQFGKPVTLSCSQTLNHNVMYWYQQKSSQAPKLLFHYYDKDFNNEADTPDNFQSRRPNTSFCFLDIRSPGLGDTAMYLCATSSFTGLSSGNTIYFGEGSWLTVV.